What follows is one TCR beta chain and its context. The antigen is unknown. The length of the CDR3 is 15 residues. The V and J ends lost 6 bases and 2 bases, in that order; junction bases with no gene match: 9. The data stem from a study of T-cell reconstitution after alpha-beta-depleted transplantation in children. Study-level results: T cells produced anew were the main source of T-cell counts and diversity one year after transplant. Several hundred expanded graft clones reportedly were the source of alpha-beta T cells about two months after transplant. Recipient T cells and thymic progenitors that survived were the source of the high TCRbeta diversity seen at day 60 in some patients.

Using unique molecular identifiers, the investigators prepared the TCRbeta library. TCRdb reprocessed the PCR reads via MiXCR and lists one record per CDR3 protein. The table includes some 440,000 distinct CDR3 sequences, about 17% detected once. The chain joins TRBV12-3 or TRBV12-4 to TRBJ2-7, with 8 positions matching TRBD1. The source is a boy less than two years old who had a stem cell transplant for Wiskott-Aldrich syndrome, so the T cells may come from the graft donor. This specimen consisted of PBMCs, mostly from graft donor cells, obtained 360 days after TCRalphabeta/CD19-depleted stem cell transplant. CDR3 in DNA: TGTGCCAGCAGAAAGACGGGACAGGCGGCCTACGAGCAGTACTTC. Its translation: CASRKTGQAAYEQYF.